This TCR beta chain was recorded in a study of post-analysis software for immune sequencing data. Findings of the study overall: Clustering by F measure revealed strong co-clustering among samples prepared together in one batch. Normalized Chao1 diversity was significantly lower in multiple sclerosis patients than in controls. Patients carried several TRBV segments more frequently than controls did, and TRBV5-6, TRBV5-1 and TRBV20-1 were among them.

The TCR beta cDNA libraries contained unique molecular identifiers. The authors obtained 540,000 or so cDNA molecules from approximately 0.95 to 9.8 million T cells. Using its own MiXCR run on the PCR reads, TCRdb lists one record per CDR3 protein. The sample records hundreds of thousands of distinct CDR3 sequences, less than 35% being singletons. Germline assignment: CDR1 DFQATT and CDR2 SNEGSKA (reference sequence). CDR3 length: 13 residues. The V gene lost 2 bases and the J gene lost 5 bases, with 12 bases spanning the gap. Details on this clonotype: Its antigen is unknown.

Sequencing input: blood. The receptor was isolated from a girl under 18 with multiple sclerosis. The chain uses TRBV20-1 and TRBJ1-2; D remains unclear. The CDR3 protein is CSARSNRGYGYTF. In DNA form, the CDR3 reads TGCAGTGCTAGATCAAACCGAGGATATGGCTACACCTTC.